Reported below is one T cell receptor (beta chain). Its specificity is unknown. Each patient experienced a relapse that followed autologous stem cell transplantation, and brentuximab vedotin exposure varied. TCRdb's table, derived via immunoSEQ multiplex PCR, lists solely in-frame clones and lacks some. The sample holds about 99,000 clones, 81% seen once. The record originates from a study of PD-1 blockade in classical Hodgkin lymphoma. Study-level results: Newly diagnosed patients were reported to exhibit reduced baseline TCR diversity relative to healthy donors. Repertoire differences lack defined causes, possibly disease activity or prior therapy. Complete responders had baseline diversity similar to newly diagnosed patients.

CDR3 length equals 14 residues. V was clipped by 3 bases and J by 4 bases; unmatched bases: 6. The germline CDR1 and CDR2 sequences are SGHNT and YYREEE (reference sequence). The sequence came from a human donor with classical Hodgkin lymphoma. This chain connects TRBV5-4 to TRBJ2-5; 7 nucleotides agree with TRBD2. The starting material was peripheral blood mononuclear cells (PBMCs), obtained before the second cycle of nivolumab. This chain's CDR3 is CASSSWTSIETQYF. In nucleotides, the CDR3 is TGTGCCAGCAGCTCCTGGACTAGTATAGAGACCCAGTACTTC. Full variable domain (missing parts from reference TRBV5-4 and TRBJ2-5): ETGVTQSPTHLIKTRGQQVTLRCSSQSGHNTVSWYQQALGQGPQFIFQYYREEENGRGNFPPRFSGLQFPNYSSELNVNALELDDSALYLCASSSWTSIETQYFGPGTRLLVL.